The rows below give T cell receptor beta chains drawn from one sample of a study of cytomegalovirus exposure and HLA in healthy donors. Profiled with immunoSEQ multiplex PCR; TCRdb holds only in-frame clones, not every one. Reported are tens of thousands of clones; the ten largest clones contain about 2.3%. The sequencing sample was made of PBMCs. These receptors all come from a female donor in good health and CMV-seronegative. Both conserved end residues are part of each CDR3. The D gene is left open where the match is weak.

J gene: TRBJ2-1
D gene: NA
V gene: TRBV7-2
CDR3 protein: CASSFQGGDNEQFF
CDR3 DNA: TGTGCCAGCAGCTTTCAGGGTGGGGACAATGAGCAGTTCTTC

J gene: TRBJ2-1
D gene: TRBD1
V gene: TRBV4-2
CDR3 protein: CASSQDRGSDNEQFF
CDR3 DNA: TGTGCCAGCAGCCAGGACAGGGGCTCCGACAATGAGCAGTTCTTC

J gene: TRBJ1-2
D gene: NA
V gene: TRBV30
CDR3 protein: CAWSVWGGADGYGYTF
CDR3 DNA: TGTGCCTGGAGTGTATGGGGAGGGGCCGACGGCTATGGCTACACCTTC

J gene: TRBJ1-4
D gene: NA
V gene: TRBV29-1
CDR3 protein: CSVGSGRANEKLFF
CDR3 DNA: TGCAGCGTTGGTTCAGGCAGGGCTAATGAAAAACTGTTTTTT

J gene: TRBJ1-2
D gene: TRBD1
V gene: TRBV7-8
CDR3 protein: CASSDTQGARGYTF
CDR3 DNA: TGTGCCAGCAGCGATACGCAGGGGGCGCGCGGCTACACCTTC

J gene: TRBJ2-7
D gene: TRBD2
V gene: TRBV9
CDR3 protein: CASSAELAGVLSEQYF
CDR3 DNA: TGTGCCAGCAGCGCCGAGCTAGCGGGAGTGTTGAGCGAGCAGTACTTC

J gene: TRBJ1-1
D gene: NA
V gene: TRBV4-2
CDR3 protein: CASSQDLAGFTEAFF
CDR3 DNA: TGTGCCAGCAGCCAAGATTTGGCGGGTTTCACTGAAGCTTTCTTT

J gene: TRBJ1-2
D gene: TRBD1
V gene: TRBV15
CDR3 protein: CATSSAGQGPPNYGYTF
CDR3 DNA: TGTGCCACCAGCAGCGCGGGACAGGGGCCTCCTAACTATGGCTACACCTTC

J gene: TRBJ2-1
D gene: NA
V gene: TRBV18
CDR3 protein: CASSPGQYNEQFF
CDR3 DNA: TGTGCCAGCTCACCGGGACAATACAATGAGCAGTTCTTC

J gene: TRBJ2-5
D gene: TRBD2
V gene: TRBV18
CDR3 protein: CASSPTSGEETQYF
CDR3 DNA: TGTGCCAGCTCACCAACTAGCGGTGAAGAGACCCAGTACTTC

J gene: TRBJ1-1
D gene: NA
V gene: TRBV15
CDR3 protein: CATSRDPGNTEAFF
CDR3 DNA: TGTGCCACCAGCAGAGATCCCGGTAACACTGAAGCTTTCTTT

J gene: TRBJ2-3
D gene: TRBD2
V gene: TRBV4-2
CDR3 protein: CASSSRTSYNTDTQYF
CDR3 DNA: TGTGCCAGCAGCTCGAGGACTAGCTACAACACAGATACGCAGTATTTT

J gene: TRBJ2-3
D gene: TRBD1
V gene: TRBV5-1
CDR3 protein: CASSPDRGGDTQYF
CDR3 DNA: TGCGCCAGCAGCCCCGACAGGGGCGGGGATACGCAGTATTTT

J gene: TRBJ1-2
D gene: TRBD1
V gene: TRBV4-1
CDR3 protein: CASSQLTGTVNYGYTF
CDR3 DNA: TGCGCCAGCAGCCAACTAACAGGGACAGTGAACTATGGCTACACCTTC

J gene: TRBJ1-2
D gene: NA
V gene: TRBV5-5
CDR3 protein: CASSPWTFSGYGYTF
CDR3 DNA: TGTGCCAGCAGCCCCTGGACTTTCTCGGGGTATGGCTACACCTTC

J gene: TRBJ2-3
D gene: NA
V gene: TRBV12-5
CDR3 protein: CASGFPRNRPGRKADTQYF
CDR3 DNA: TGTGCTAGTGGATTCCCCCGAAACAGGCCCGGTAGAAAGGCAGATACGCAGTATTTT

J gene: TRBJ1-6
D gene: TRBD1
V gene: TRBV9
CDR3 protein: CASSVADRVENSPLHF
CDR3 DNA: TGTGCCAGCAGCGTAGCTGACAGGGTTGAGAATTCACCCCTCCACTTT

J gene: TRBJ2-1
D gene: NA
V gene: TRBV6-5
CDR3 protein: CASSAGYNEQFF
CDR3 DNA: TGTGCCAGCAGTGCAGGTTACAATGAGCAGTTCTTC

J gene: TRBJ2-1
D gene: TRBD1
V gene: TRBV19
CDR3 protein: CASTIPGQGHEQFF
CDR3 DNA: TGTGCCAGTACTATACCGGGACAGGGACATGAGCAGTTCTTC

J gene: TRBJ1-1
D gene: TRBD1
V gene: TRBV5-1
CDR3 protein: CASSPQGARTEAFF
CDR3 DNA: TGCGCCAGCAGCCCGCAGGGGGCGCGAACTGAAGCTTTCTTT

J gene: TRBJ1-3
D gene: NA
V gene: TRBV9
CDR3 protein: CASSDNDTPYSGNTIYF
CDR3 DNA: TGTGCCAGCAGCGATAATGACACACCCTACTCTGGAAACACCATATATTTT

J gene: TRBJ2-5
D gene: TRBD2
V gene: TRBV29-1
CDR3 protein: CSAGLAKETQYF
CDR3 DNA: TGCAGCGCGGGACTAGCGAAGGAGACCCAGTACTTC

J gene: TRBJ2-7
D gene: NA
V gene: TRBV5-1
CDR3 protein: CASRFIGSNEQYF
CDR3 DNA: TGCGCCAGCAGGTTCATCGGGAGTAACGAGCAGTACTTC

J gene: TRBJ2-2
D gene: TRBD2
V gene: TRBV4-1
CDR3 protein: CASRPGTSGTGELFF
CDR3 DNA: TGCGCCAGCAGACCTGGGACTAGCGGGACCGGGGAGCTGTTTTTT

J gene: TRBJ2-3
D gene: NA
V gene: TRBV7-6
CDR3 protein: CASSLAAEDTDTQYF
CDR3 DNA: TGTGCCAGCAGCCTGGCGGCAGAGGACACAGATACGCAGTATTTT

J gene: TRBJ2-7
D gene: TRBD2
V gene: TRBV4-1
CDR3 protein: CASSQGGGLAGGGSYEQYF
CDR3 DNA: TGCGCCAGCAGCCAAGGTGGTGGGCTAGCGGGGGGTGGTTCCTACGAGCAGTACTTC

J gene: TRBJ2-7
D gene: TRBD1
V gene: TRBV13
CDR3 protein: CASSLTGPNHEQYF
CDR3 DNA: TGTGCCAGCAGCCTGACAGGGCCCAACCACGAGCAGTACTTC

J gene: TRBJ2-7
D gene: NA
V gene: TRBV7-2
CDR3 protein: CASSLAVRGDEQYF
CDR3 DNA: TGTGCCAGCAGCTTAGCGGTAAGGGGCGACGAGCAGTACTTC

J gene: TRBJ2-3
D gene: TRBD2
V gene: TRBV7-9
CDR3 protein: CASSRASGADTQYF
CDR3 DNA: TGTGCCAGCAGCAGGGCTAGCGGTGCAGATACGCAGTATTTT

J gene: TRBJ1-5
D gene: NA
V gene: TRBV6-5
CDR3 protein: CASSSGYSNQPQHF
CDR3 DNA: TGTGCCAGCAGTTCGGGGTATAGCAATCAGCCCCAGCATTTT

J gene: TRBJ2-7
D gene: TRBD2
V gene: TRBV6-5
CDR3 protein: CASSYSRLAGAYEQYF
CDR3 DNA: TGTGCCAGCAGTTACTCGAGGCTAGCGGGAGCTTACGAGCAGTACTTC

J gene: TRBJ1-1
D gene: NA
V gene: TRBV20-1
CDR3 protein: CSARDYTEAFF
CDR3 DNA: TGTAGTGCTAGAGACTATACTGAAGCTTTCTTT

J gene: TRBJ2-3
D gene: TRBD1
V gene: TRBV9
CDR3 protein: CASSTSGQANTQYF
CDR3 DNA: TGTGCCAGCAGCACCAGCGGACAGGCAAATACGCAGTATTTT

J gene: TRBJ2-7
D gene: TRBD1
V gene: TRBV5-1
CDR3 protein: CASSLSGTGGREQYF
CDR3 DNA: TGCGCCAGCAGCCTTTCTGGGACAGGGGGCCGGGAGCAGTACTTC

J gene: TRBJ2-3
D gene: TRBD2
V gene: TRBV7-9
CDR3 protein: CASSSPSGGSTDTQYF
CDR3 DNA: TGTGCCAGCAGCTCGCCTAGCGGGGGCAGCACAGATACGCAGTATTTT